This T cell receptor beta chain was identified during a study of blood T cell repertoires in COVID-19. Study information: PBMCs, B-cell-depleted T cells, or T cells were the source of the cDNA or gDNA that made up the material.

From germline, CDR1 is GTSNPN and CDR2 SVGIG (reference sequence). V lost 6 bases to trimming and J lost 5 bases, with 19 bases between them. The CDR3 extends over 15 amino acids. Method: immunoSEQ multiplex PCR; TCRdb's copy keeps in-frame clones and lacks some. The sample comprises more than 250,000 clones, roughly 90% of which are singletons, and 1.7% rests with the top ten. Sequencing was done on a sample of PBMCs or T cells enriched from blood (not recorded which). The TCR was taken from a young woman with acute COVID-19. The chain combines TRBV30 with TRBJ2-2, with D maybe TRBD2 (6 bases). The CDR3 is CACKIGRVSTGELFF. CDR3 in DNA: TGTGCCTGCAAAATCGGGAGAGTCTCAACCGGGGAGCTGTTTTTT.